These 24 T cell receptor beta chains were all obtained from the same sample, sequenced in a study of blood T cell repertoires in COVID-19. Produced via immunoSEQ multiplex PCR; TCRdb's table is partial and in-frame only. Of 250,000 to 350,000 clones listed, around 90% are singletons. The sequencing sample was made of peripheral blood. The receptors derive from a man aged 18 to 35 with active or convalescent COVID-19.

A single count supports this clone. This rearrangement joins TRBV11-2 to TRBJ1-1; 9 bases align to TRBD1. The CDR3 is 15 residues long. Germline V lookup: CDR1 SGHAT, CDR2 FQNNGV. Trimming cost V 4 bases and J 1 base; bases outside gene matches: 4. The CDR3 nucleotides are TGTGCCAGCAGCTCTTCGGACAGGGGGAACACTGAAGCTTTCTTT. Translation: CASSSSDRGNTEAFF. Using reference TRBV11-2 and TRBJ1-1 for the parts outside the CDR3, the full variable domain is EAGVAQSPRYKIIEKRQSVAFWCNPISGHATLYWYQQILGQGPKLLIQFQNNGVVDDSQLPKDRFSAERLKGVDSTLKIQPAKLEDSAVYLCASSSSDRGNTEAFFGQGTRLTVV.

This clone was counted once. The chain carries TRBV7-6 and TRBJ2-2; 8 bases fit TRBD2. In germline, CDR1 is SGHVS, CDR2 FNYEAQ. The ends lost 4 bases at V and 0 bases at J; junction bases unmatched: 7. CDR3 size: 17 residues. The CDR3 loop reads CASSSNSLAANTGELFF. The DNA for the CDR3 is TGTGCCAGCAGCTCAAACTCACTAGCGGCGAACACCGGGGAGCTGTTTTTT.

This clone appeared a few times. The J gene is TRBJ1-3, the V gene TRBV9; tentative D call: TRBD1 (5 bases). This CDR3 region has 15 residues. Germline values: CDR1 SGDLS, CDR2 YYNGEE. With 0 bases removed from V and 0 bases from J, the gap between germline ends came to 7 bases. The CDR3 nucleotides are TGTGCCAGCAGCGTAGCGGGGGACTCTGGAAACACCATATATTTT. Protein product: CASSVAGDSGNTIYF.

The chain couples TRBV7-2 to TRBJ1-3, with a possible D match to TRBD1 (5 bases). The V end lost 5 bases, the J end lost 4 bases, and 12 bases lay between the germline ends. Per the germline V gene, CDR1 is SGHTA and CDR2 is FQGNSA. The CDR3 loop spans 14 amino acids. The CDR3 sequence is CASSQGGIGNTIYF. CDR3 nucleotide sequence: TGTGCCAGCAGCCAGGGCGGGATCGGAAACACCATATATTTT.

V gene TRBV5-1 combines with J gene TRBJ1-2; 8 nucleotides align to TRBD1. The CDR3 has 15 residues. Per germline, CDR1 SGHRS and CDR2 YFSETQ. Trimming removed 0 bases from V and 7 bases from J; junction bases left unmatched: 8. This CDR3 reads CASSLASGGVSGYTF. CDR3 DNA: TGCGCCAGCAGCTTGGCTTCAGGGGGCGTCTCTGGCTACACCTTC. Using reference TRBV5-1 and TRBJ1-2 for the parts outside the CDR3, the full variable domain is KAGVTQTPRYLIKTRGQQVTLSCSPISGHRSVSWYQQTPGQGLQFLFEYFSETQRNKGNFPGRFSGRQFSNSRSEMNVSTLELGDSALYLCASSLASGGVSGYTFGSGTRLTVV.

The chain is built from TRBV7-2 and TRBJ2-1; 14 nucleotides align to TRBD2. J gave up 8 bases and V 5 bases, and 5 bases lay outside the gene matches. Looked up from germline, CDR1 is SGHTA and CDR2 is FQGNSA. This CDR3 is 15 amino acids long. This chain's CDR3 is CASSTTSGGAYEQFF. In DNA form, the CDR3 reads TGTGCCAGCAGCACGACTAGCGGGGGGGCATATGAGCAGTTCTTC.

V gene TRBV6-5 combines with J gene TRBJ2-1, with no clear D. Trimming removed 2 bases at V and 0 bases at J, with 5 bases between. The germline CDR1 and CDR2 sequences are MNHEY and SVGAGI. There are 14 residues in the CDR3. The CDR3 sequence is CASSYGSSYNEQFF. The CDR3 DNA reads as TGTGCCAGCAGTTACGGTAGCTCCTACAATGAGCAGTTCTTC.

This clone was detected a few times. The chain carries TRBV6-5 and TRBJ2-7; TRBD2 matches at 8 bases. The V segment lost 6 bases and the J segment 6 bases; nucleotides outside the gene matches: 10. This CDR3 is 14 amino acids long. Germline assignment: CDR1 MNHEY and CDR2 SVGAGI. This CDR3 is CASSGGGSWGEQYF. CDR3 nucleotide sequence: TGTGCCAGCAGCGGCGGGGGGAGTTGGGGCGAGCAGTACTTC.

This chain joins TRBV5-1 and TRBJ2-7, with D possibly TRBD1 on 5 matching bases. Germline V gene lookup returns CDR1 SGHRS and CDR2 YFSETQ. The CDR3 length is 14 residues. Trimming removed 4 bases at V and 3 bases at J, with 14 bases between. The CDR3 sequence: CASSATTGFYEQYF. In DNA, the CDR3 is TGCGCCAGCAGCGCCACTACAGGATTCTACGAGCAGTACTTC.

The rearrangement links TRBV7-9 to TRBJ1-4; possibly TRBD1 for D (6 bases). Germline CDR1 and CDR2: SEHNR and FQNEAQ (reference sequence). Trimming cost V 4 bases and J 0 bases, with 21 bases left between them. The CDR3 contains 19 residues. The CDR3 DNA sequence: TGTGCCAGCAGCTCAGGTCCAGGGGTCTCCACATCAACTAATGAAAAACTGTTTTTT. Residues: CASSSGPGVSTSTNEKLFF. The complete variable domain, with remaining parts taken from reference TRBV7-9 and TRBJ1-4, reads DTGVSQNPRHKITKRGQNVTFRCDPISEHNRLYWYRQTLGQGPEFLTYFQNEAQLEKSRLLSDRFSAERPKGSFSTLEIQRTEQGDSAMYLCASSSGPGVSTSTNEKLFFGSGTQLSVL.

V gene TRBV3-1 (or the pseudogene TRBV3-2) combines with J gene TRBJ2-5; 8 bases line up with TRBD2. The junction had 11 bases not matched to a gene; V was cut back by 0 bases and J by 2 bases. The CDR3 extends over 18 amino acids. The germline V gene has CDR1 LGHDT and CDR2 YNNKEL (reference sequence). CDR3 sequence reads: CASSQDRLGRGAQETQYF. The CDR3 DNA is TGTGCCAGCAGCCAAGATAGACTGGGGCGGGGGGCACAAGAGACCCAGTACTTC.

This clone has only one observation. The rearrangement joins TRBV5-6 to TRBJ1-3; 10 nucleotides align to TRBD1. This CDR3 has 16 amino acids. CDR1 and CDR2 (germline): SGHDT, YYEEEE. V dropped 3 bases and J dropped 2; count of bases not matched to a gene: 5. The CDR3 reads CASSSGQGGTGNTIYF. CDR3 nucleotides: TGTGCCAGCAGCTCCGGACAGGGGGGAACTGGAAACACCATATATTTT.

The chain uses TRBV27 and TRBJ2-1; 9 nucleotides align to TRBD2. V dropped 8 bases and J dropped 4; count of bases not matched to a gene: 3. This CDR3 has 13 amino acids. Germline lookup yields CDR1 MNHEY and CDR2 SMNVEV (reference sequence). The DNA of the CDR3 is TGTGCCAGCCAGCTAGCGGGGTACAATGAGCAGTTCTTC. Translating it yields CASQLAGYNEQFF.

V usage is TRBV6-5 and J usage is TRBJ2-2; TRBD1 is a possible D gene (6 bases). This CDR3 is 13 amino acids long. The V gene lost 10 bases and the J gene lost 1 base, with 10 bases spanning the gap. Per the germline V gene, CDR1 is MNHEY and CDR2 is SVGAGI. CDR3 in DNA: TGTGCCAATTGGGACATGAACACCGGGGAGCTGTTTTTT. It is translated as CANWDMNTGELFF.

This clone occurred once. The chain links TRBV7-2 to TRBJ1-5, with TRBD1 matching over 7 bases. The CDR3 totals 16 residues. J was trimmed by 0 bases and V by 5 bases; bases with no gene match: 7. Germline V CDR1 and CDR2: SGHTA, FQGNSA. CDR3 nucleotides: TGTGCCAGCAGCCCGGGACAGTGGGATAGCAATCAGCCCCAGCATTTT. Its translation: CASSPGQWDSNQPQHF.

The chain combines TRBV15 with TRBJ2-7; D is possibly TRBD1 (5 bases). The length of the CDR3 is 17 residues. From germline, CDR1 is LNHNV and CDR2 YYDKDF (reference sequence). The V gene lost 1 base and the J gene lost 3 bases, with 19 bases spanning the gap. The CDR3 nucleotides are TGTGCCACCAGCAGAGGGGATGGGCAGGGCGGTATCTACGAGCAGTACTTC. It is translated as CATSRGDGQGGIYEQYF.

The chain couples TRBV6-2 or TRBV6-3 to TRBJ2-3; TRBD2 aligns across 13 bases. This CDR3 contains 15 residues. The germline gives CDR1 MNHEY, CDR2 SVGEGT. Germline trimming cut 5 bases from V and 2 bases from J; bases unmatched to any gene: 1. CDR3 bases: TGTGCCAGCAGTGGGACTAGCGGGGACACAGATACGCAGTATTTT. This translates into CASSGTSGDTDTQYF.

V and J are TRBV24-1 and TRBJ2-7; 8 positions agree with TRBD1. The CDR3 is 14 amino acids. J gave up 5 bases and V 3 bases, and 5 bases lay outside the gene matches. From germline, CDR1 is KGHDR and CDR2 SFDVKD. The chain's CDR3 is CATSDGQGSDEQYF. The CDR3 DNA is TGTGCCACCAGTGATGGACAGGGTTCAGACGAGCAGTACTTC.

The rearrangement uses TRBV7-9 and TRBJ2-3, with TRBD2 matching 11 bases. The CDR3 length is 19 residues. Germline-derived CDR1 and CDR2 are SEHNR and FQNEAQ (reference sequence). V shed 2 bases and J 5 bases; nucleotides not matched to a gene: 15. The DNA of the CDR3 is TGTGCCAGCAGCTTAAAGTTACTAGCGGGGGTCGGTAAGGGAGATACGCAGTATTTT. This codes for CASSLKLLAGVGKGDTQYF.

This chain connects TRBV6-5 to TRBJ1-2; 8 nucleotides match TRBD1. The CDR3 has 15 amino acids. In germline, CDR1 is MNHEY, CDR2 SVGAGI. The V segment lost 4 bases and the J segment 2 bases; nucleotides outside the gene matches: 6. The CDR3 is CASSSPGQGNYGYTF. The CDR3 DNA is TGTGCCAGCAGTTCGCCTGGACAGGGAAACTATGGCTACACCTTC.

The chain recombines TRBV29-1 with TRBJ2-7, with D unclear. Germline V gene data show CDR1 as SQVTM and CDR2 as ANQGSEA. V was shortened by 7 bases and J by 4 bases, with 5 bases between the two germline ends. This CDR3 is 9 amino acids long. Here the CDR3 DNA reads TGCAGCGGCGGATACGAGCAGTACTTC. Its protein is CSGGYEQYF.

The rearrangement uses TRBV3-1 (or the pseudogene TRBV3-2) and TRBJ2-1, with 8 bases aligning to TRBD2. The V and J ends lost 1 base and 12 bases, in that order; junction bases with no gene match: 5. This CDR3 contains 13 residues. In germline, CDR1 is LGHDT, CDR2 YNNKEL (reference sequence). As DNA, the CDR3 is TGTGCCAGCAGCCAAGCAGCGCGGGGGGCGCAGTTCTTC. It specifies CASSQAARGAQFF.

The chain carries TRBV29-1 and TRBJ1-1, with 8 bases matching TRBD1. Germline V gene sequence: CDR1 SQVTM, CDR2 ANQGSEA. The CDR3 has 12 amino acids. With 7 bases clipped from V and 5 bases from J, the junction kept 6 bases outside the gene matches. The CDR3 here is CSADRGLTEAFF. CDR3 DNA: TGCAGCGCAGACAGGGGCCTGACTGAAGCTTTCTTT.

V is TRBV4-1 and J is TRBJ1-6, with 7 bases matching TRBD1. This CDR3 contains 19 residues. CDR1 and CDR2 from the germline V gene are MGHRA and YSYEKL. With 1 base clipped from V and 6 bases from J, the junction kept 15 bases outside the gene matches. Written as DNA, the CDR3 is TGCGCCAGCAGCCAAGTAGTTTTAGGGGGCCTTTTTTCTAATTCACCCCTCCACTTT. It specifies CASSQVVLGGLFSNSPLHF.